This T cell receptor (beta chain) was documented in a study of blood T cells in healthy people across ages. Study observations and caveats: Roughly linear age-related decline in beta diversity appeared, significant by age about 40. A strong correlation between TCR beta diversity and naive T cell percentage was seen. Naive CD4+ cells and diversity were both higher in long-lived donors than in aged donors. Any changes in expanded clonotypes were possibly confounded, as donor CMV status remained unknown.

Turning to this clonotype: Its antigen is undetermined.

Trimming removed 2 bases at V and 13 bases at J, with 17 bases between. The V gene's germline CDR1 is MNHEY and CDR2 SVGEGT. CDR3 length: 13 amino acids. Using a J-beta primer mix together with a sample-barcoded 5' primer, a second PCR was run for roughly 7 to 12 cycles. Each CDR3 protein gets one entry after TCRdb re-called the 5' RACE reads with MiXCR. The data show fewer than 700,000 distinct CDR3 sequences, 40% to 55% seen once. The chain has TRBV6-2 or TRBV6-3 and TRBJ2-5; the D gene is possibly TRBD2 (6 bases). Material: blood. This receptor was obtained from a man at least 80 years old in good health. CDR3 protein: CASSYGSTGTPYF. CDR3 nucleotides: TGTGCCAGCAGTTACGGGTCCACCGGGACTCCGTACTTC.